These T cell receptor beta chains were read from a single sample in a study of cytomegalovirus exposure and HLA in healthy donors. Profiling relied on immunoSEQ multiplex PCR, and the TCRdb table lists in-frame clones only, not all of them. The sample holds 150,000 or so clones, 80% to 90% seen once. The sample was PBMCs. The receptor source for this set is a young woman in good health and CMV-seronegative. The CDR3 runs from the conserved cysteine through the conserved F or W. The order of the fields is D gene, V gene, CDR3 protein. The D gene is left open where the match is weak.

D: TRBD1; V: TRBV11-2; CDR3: CASSHRGMTYEQYF
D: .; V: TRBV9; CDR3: CASSAYGQPNEKLFF
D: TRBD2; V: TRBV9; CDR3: CASSVSSGPTRTYNEQFF
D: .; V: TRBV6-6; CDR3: CASSSAGGSNEQYF
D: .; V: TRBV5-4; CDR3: CASSIQGINTEAFF
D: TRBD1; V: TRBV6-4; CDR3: CASSPDRDYGYTF
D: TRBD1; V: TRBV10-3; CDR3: CAIRTGTGGDEQFF
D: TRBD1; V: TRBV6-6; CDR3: CASSLTGDYTEAFF
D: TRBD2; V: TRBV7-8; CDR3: CASSLVGGGGLTDTQYF
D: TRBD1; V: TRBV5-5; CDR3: CASSLGTGRLSTEAFF
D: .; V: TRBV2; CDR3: CASSERLGSVQHF
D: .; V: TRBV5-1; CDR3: CASTSTPGNEQFF
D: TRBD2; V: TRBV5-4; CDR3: CASSSSGRFREQYF
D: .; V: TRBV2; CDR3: CASSYQGTTEAFF
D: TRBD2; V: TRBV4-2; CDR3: CASRRETEQYF
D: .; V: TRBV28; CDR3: CASSRDTGFLQQYF
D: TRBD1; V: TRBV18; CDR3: CASSPRQGESSGANVLTF
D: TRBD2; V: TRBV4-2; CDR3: CASSQAGLGNEQFF
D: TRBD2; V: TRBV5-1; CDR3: CASSFNGGGPPLVEQYF
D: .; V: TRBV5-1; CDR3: CASSSRVNDEKLFF
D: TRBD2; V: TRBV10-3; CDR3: CAIKFRTSGTDTQYF
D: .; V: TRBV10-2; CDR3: CASRSTGELFF
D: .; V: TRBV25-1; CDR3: CASSAGESEKLFF
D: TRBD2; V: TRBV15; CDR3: CATSRDLAGVYEQYF
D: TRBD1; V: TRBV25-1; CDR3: CASSDQGQGRDEQYF
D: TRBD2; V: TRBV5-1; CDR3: CASSPRTSGSSTDTQYF
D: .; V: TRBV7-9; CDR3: CASSSEGRAEKLFF
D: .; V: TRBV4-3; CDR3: CASSQVYQQPIHSPLHF
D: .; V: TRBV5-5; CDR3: CASSFMETQYF
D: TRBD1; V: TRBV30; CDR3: CAWSAGTGRNEQFF
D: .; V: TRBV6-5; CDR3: CASRTGGYLEAFF
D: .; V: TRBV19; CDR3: CASSSPSSGSSYEQYF
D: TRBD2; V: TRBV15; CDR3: CATSELLAGSYEQYF
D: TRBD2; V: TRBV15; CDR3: CATSRESQASSGRKGTQYF
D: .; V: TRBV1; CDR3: CTSSQEMLAGLKCTGELFF
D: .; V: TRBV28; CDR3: CASKDDTGVLDEQYF
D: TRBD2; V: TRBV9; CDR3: CASGEGLARETQYF
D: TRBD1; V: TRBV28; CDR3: CASSYAGTEDAFF
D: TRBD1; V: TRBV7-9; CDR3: CASSLGGGGQGDTDTQYF
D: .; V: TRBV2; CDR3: CASSKQRTTRSYNEQFF
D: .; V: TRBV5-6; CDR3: CASSTRTVSNYGYTF